This entry lists 21 T cell receptor beta chains sequenced from one sample in a study of CD8 T cells in Susac syndrome. cDNA came from about 0.5 to 1 ug RNA primed by random hexamers. Via MiXCR, TCRdb re-called the immunoSEQ multiplex PCR reads, giving one row per CDR3 protein. The table has under 200,000 distinct CDR3 sequences, roughly 92% seen once. The sample comprised CD4+ T cells from PBMCs. These receptors all come from a human donor in good health.

The rearrangement joins TRBV30 to TRBJ2-7; 7 nucleotides match TRBD1. This CDR3 is 14 amino acids long. Germline CDR1 is GTSNPN and CDR2 is SVGIG (reference sequence). V shed 5 bases and J 0 bases; nucleotides not matched to a gene: 7. CDR3 nucleotide sequence: TGTGCCTGGGCTAAGAGGGGGCGCTCCTACGAGCAGTACTTC. Encoded protein: CAWAKRGRSYEQYF.

The chain links TRBV11-1 to TRBJ2-3, with TRBD2 as a possible D gene (7 bases). Germline values: CDR1 SGHAT, CDR2 FQDESV (reference sequence). This CDR3 contains 15 residues. V was shortened by 4 bases and J by 2 bases, with 13 bases between the two germline ends. DNA for the CDR3: TGTGCCAGCAGCTCGGGGGGCCGGTCCACAGATACGCAGTATTTT. As protein: CASSSGGRSTDTQYF. Full variable domain (rest looked up from reference TRBV11-1 and TRBJ2-3): EAEVAQSPRYKITEKSQAVAFWCDPISGHATLYWYRQILGQGPELLVQFQDESVVDDSQLPKDRFSAERLKGVDSTLKIQPAELGDSAMYLCASSSGGRSTDTQYFGPGTRLTVL.

CDR3 loop: CSVQQILNTEAFF. CDR3 in DNA: TGCAGCGTACAACAGATTTTGAACACTGAAGCTTTCTTT. The rearrangement links TRBV29-1 to TRBJ1-1; D uncertain. The germline V gene has CDR1 SQVTM and CDR2 ANQGSEA. The CDR3 totals 13 residues. V shed 6 bases and J shed 0 bases, with 11 bases lying between them.

The genes are TRBV7-8 and TRBJ2-7, with a tentative D call TRBD1 (6 bases). The CDR3 is made up of 14 amino acids. CDR1 is SGHVS and CDR2 is FQNEAQ in the germline V gene. V was trimmed by 5 bases and J by 0 bases, leaving 11 bases between them. As DNA, the CDR3 is TGTGCCAGCAGCATAACAGGGAGCTCCTACGAGCAGTACTTC. Amino acids: CASSITGSSYEQYF.

This clonotype was seen a single time. V and J are TRBV20-1 and TRBJ2-3; TRBD2 is a possible D gene (7 bases). With 6 bases removed from V and 10 bases from J, the gap between germline ends came to 17 bases. CDR3 length: 12 amino acids. The germline CDR1 and CDR2 sequences are DFQATT and SNEGSKA (reference sequence). CDR3 coding DNA: TGCAGTGCAGAGGATAGGGGGGGATCGCAGTATTTT. Residues: CSAEDRGGSQYF.

This rearrangement joins TRBV28 to TRBJ1-5, with TRBD1 matching 7 bases. In germline, CDR1 is MDHEN, CDR2 SYDVKM. Trimming removed 10 bases from V and 4 bases from J; junction bases left unmatched: 4. CDR3 length: 12 amino acids. CDR3 sequence: CAIGTVNQPQHF. The CDR3 DNA sequence: TGTGCCATAGGGACAGTGAATCAGCCCCAGCATTTT.

The chain carries TRBV15 and TRBJ2-7; TRBD1 might be the D (5 bases). V was shortened by 0 bases and J by 2 bases, with 11 bases between the two germline ends. CDR3 length: 15 residues. Looked up from germline, CDR1 is LNHNV and CDR2 is YYDKDF (reference sequence). CDR3 loop: CATSRDGARAYEQYV. Written as DNA, the CDR3 is TGTGCCACCAGCAGAGATGGCGCCAGGGCCTACGAGCAGTACGTC.

In its sample, this clonotype was seen once. The chain recombines TRBV2 with TRBJ1-5; perhaps TRBD1 as D (6 bases). The CDR3 contains 16 residues. Trimming left V 3 bases short and J 2 bases short, with 14 bases between. CDR1 and CDR2 (germline): SNHLY, FYNNEI. In DNA form, the CDR3 reads TGTGCCAGCAGTGAGAGTTCCAACAGGGGCAATCAGCCCCAGCATTTT. It yields the protein CASSESSNRGNQPQHF.

J is TRBJ1-2 and V is TRBV2; D is perhaps TRBD1 (5 bases). There are 14 residues in the CDR3. Trimming took off 3 bases at V and 8 bases at J, with 16 bases between the two ends. Per germline, CDR1 SNHLY and CDR2 FYNNEI. CDR3 bases: TGTGCCAGCAGTGATAGGAGGAACCGGGACGGCTACACCTTC. The encoded protein is CASSDRRNRDGYTF.

The chain carries TRBV4-1 and TRBJ2-6; D is undetermined. This CDR3 has 14 residues. Germline V gene data show CDR1 as MGHRA and CDR2 as YSYEKL. With 3 bases removed from V and 6 bases from J, the gap between germline ends came to 9 bases. DNA of the CDR3: TGCGCCAGCAGCCAGAATCCAGTGGCCAACGTCCTGACTTTC. It yields the protein CASSQNPVANVLTF.

The gene calls are TRBV7-2 and TRBJ2-5; 7 bases align to TRBD1. J was trimmed by 2 bases and V by 5 bases; bases with no gene match: 8. Germline V gene sequence: CDR1 SGHTA, CDR2 FQGNSA. The CDR3 extends over 15 amino acids. CDR3 protein: CASSRTWGQQETQYF. As DNA, the CDR3 is TGTGCCAGCAGCCGAACCTGGGGACAGCAAGAGACCCAGTACTTC.

In this sample, this clonotype turned up once. The rearrangement links TRBV5-1 to TRBJ2-7; TRBD1 matches 7 bases. The junction had 7 bases not matched to a gene; V was cut back by 7 bases and J by 3 bases. This CDR3 is built from 13 residues. Germline loops: CDR1 SGHRS, CDR2 YFSETQ. The CDR3 spells CASGERQGYEQYF. In nucleotides, the CDR3 is TGCGCCAGCGGAGAACGACAGGGCTACGAGCAGTACTTC.

The chain employs TRBV14 and TRBJ1-2, with D possibly matching TRBD1 (5 bases). The ends were cut back, 1 base at V and 2 bases at J, with 20 bases in the middle. There are 18 residues in the CDR3. The germline V gene encodes CDR1 SGHDN and CDR2 FVKESK. CDR3 amino acids: CASSQVKLGQGINYGYTF. The CDR3, as DNA: TGTGCCAGCAGCCAAGTCAAACTGGGGCAGGGAATAAACTATGGCTACACCTTC.

The rearrangement joins TRBV25-1 to TRBJ2-2; maybe TRBD1 (5 bases). CDR3 size: 12 residues. Per germline, CDR1 MGHDK and CDR2 SYGVNS. Trimming stripped 7 bases from V and 3 bases from J, with 6 bases between. CDR3 coding DNA: TGTGCCAGCAAAGGGGACACCGGGGAGCTGTTTTTT. Translated: CASKGDTGELFF.

The J gene is TRBJ2-2, the V gene TRBV5-1; D not resolved. The CDR3 runs to 14 residues. In germline, CDR1 is SGHRS, CDR2 YFSETQ. Deletions cut 6 bases from V and 4 bases from J, with 13 bases between. The CDR3 loop reads CASNTQSGTGELFF. CDR3 DNA sequence: TGCGCCAGCAATACCCAATCGGGCACCGGGGAGCTGTTTTTT.

This chain connects TRBV5-1 to TRBJ2-1; TRBD2 aligns across 7 bases. The ends lost 5 bases at V and 0 bases at J; junction bases unmatched: 5. The CDR3 extends over 15 amino acids. Germline CDR1 is SGHRS and CDR2 is YFSETQ. The CDR3 region has the DNA TGCGCCAGCAGACCTAGCGGTCCCTCCTACAATGAGCAGTTCTTC. Protein: CASRPSGPSYNEQFF.

The genes are TRBV29-1 and TRBJ1-2; 9 nucleotides agree with TRBD1. The germline V gene has CDR1 SQVTM and CDR2 ANQGSEA. This CDR3 is built from 14 residues. Trimming removed 3 bases from V and 4 bases from J; junction bases left unmatched: 6. The CDR3 DNA is TGCAGCGTTGATGGACAGGGGACAGGCTATGGCTACACCTTC. Translation gives CSVDGQGTGYGYTF. Full variable domain (rest looked up from reference TRBV29-1 and TRBJ1-2): SAVISQKPSRDICQRGTSLTIQCQVDSQVTMMFWYRQQPGQSLTLIATANQGSEATYESGFVIDKFPISRPNLTFSTLTVSNMSPEDSSIYLCSVDGQGTGYGYTFGSGTRLTVV.

Only one count was recorded for this clonotype. The rearrangement joins TRBV4-2 to TRBJ1-3; 7 nucleotides align to TRBD1. The V segment lost 4 bases and the J segment 0 bases; nucleotides outside the gene matches: 6. This CDR3 has 16 residues. Germline V CDR1 and CDR2: LGHNA, YNFKEQ. The CDR3, as DNA: TGTGCCAGCAGCCGACTAGGGACAGCCTCTGGAAACACCATATATTTT. This gives the protein CASSRLGTASGNTIYF.

The sample holds one count of this clonotype. The chain uses TRBV28 and TRBJ2-5; TRBD2 aligns across 8 bases. This CDR3 comprises 15 residues. Losses at the gene ends were 4 bases for V and 2 bases for J; bases not matched to a gene: 6. Germline lookup yields CDR1 MDHEN and CDR2 SYDVKM. This CDR3 is CASSSPTSAQETQYF. For the CDR3, the DNA is TGTGCCAGCAGTTCCCCGACTAGCGCGCAAGAGACCCAGTACTTC.

The genes are TRBV6-5 and TRBJ1-5; the match to TRBD1 covers 9 bases. The V gene end was trimmed by 4 bases and the J gene end by 1 base; junction bases not matched to a gene: 8. This CDR3 comprises 17 residues. Germline CDR1 and CDR2: MNHEY and SVGAGI. The CDR3 DNA reads TGTGCCAGCAGTTTCCTGACACAGGGGGCGAGCAATCAGCCCCAGCATTTT. Protein product: CASSFLTQGASNQPQHF.

V usage is TRBV19 and J usage is TRBJ1-5; possibly TRBD1 for D (5 bases). V lost 7 bases, J lost 6 bases, and 19 bases lay in between. There are 15 residues in the CDR3. Germline CDR1 LNHDA, CDR2 SQIVND (reference sequence). This chain's CDR3 is CASTPGRVGGQPQHF. CDR3 in DNA: TGTGCCAGTACCCCGGGGCGTGTCGGAGGTCAGCCCCAGCATTTT.